This entry describes one T cell receptor (beta chain). As it was prepared, the TCRbeta library received unique molecular identifiers. TCRdb reprocessed the PCR reads via MiXCR and lists one record per CDR3 protein. This table holds hundreds of thousands of distinct CDR3 sequences, roughly an eighth found once. The sample comes from a study of T-cell reconstitution after alpha-beta-depleted transplantation in children. The CDR3 covers 15 residues. CDR1 is MGHDK and CDR2 is SYGVNS in the germline V gene. Trimming took off 0 bases at V and 6 bases at J, with 14 bases between the two ends. The source of this sequence is a human donor who donated a stem cell graft to a child with combined immunodeficiency. The chain joins TRBV25-1 to TRBJ2-5; D unresolved. This specimen consisted of PBMCs from the stem cell graft donor, obtained from the stem cell graft. CDR3 sequence reads: CASSEYIGQFQTQYF. The CDR3, as DNA: TGTGCCAGCAGTGAATATATAGGGCAGTTCCAGACCCAGTACTTC.